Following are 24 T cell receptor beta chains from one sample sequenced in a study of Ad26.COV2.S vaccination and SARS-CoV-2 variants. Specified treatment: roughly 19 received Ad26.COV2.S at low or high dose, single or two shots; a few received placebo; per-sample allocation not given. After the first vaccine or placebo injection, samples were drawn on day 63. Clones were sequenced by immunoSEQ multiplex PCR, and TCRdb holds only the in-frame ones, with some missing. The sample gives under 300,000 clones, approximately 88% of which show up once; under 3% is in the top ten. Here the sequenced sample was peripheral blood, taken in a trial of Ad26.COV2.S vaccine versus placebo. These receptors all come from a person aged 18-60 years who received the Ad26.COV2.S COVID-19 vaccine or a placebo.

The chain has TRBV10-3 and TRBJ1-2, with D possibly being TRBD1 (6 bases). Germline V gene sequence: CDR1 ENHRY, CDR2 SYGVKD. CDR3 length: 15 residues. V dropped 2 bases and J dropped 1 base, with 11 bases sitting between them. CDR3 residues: CAISEQQGFNYGYTF. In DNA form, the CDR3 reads TGTGCCATCAGTGAGCAACAGGGCTTTAACTATGGCTACACCTTC.

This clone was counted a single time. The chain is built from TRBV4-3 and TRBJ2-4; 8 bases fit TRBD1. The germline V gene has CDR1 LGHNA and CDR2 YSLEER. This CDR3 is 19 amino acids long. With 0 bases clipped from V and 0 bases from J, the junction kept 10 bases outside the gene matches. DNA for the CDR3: TGCGCCAGCAGCCAAGAGGTCACAGGGGGTTTGAAAGCCAAAAACATTCAGTACTTC. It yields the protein CASSQEVTGGLKAKNIQYF.

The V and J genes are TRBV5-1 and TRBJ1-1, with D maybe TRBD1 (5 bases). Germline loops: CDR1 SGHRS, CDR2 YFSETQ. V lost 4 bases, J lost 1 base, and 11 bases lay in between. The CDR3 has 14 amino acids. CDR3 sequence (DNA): TGCGCCAGCAGCCCGGGGGTATCGAACACTGAAGCTTTCTTT. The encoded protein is CASSPGVSNTEAFF.

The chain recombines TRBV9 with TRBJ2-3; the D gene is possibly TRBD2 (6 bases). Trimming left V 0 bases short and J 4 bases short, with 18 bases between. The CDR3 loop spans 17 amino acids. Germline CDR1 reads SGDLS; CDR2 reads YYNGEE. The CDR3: CASSVGLVSPPPDTQYF. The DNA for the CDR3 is TGTGCCAGCAGCGTAGGACTAGTGAGTCCTCCCCCAGATACGCAGTATTTT.

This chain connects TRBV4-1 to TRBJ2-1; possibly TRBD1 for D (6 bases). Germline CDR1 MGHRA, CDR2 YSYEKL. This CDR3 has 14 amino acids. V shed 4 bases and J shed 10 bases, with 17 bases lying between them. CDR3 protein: CASSPTGSSREQFF. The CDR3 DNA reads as TGCGCCAGCAGCCCTACAGGGAGTTCACGAGAGCAGTTCTTC.

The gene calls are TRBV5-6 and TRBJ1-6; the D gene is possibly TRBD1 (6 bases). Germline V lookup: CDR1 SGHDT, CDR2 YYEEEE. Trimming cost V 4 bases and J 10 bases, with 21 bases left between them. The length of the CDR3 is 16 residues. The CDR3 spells CASSLLGAQDGSPLHF. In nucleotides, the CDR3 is TGTGCCAGCAGCCTTCTGGGGGCGCAGGATGGGTCACCCCTCCACTTT.

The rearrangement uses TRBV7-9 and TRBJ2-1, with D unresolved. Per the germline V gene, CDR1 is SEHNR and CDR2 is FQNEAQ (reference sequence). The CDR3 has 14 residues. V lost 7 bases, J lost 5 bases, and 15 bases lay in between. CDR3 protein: CASNPNLGHNEQFF. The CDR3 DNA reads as TGTGCCAGCAACCCTAATTTAGGGCACAATGAGCAGTTCTTC.

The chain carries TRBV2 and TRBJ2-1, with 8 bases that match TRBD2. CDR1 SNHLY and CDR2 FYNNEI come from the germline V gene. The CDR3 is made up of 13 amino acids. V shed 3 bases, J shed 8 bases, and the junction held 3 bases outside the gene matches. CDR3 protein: CASSDSGSYEQFF. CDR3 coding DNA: TGTGCCAGCAGTGACAGCGGGAGCTATGAGCAGTTCTTC.

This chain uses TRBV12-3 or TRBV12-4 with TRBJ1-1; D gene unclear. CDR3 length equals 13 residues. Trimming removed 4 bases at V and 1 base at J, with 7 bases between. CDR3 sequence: CASSSLTNTEAFF. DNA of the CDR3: TGTGCCAGCAGTTCCCTCACGAACACTGAAGCTTTCTTT.

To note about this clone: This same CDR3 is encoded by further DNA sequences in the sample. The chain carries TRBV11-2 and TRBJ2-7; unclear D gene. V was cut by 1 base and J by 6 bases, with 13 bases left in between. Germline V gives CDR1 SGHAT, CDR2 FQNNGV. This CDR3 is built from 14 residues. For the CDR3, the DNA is TGTGCCAGCAGCTTAGCCCTCGGATCTTTCGAGCAGTACGTC. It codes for CASSLALGSFEQYV.

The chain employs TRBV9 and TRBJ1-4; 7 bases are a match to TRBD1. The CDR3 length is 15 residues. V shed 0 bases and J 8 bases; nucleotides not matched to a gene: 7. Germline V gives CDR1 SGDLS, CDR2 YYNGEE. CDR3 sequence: CASSVEGQGGEKLFF. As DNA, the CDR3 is TGTGCCAGCAGCGTAGAAGGGCAGGGGGGAGAAAAACTGTTTTTT.

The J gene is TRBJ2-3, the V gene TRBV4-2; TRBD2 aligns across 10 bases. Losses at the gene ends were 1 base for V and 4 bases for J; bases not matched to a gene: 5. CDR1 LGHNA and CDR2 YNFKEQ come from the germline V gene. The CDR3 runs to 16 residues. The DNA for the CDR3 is TGTGCCAGCAGCCAAGTTCAAGCGGGGGGGGCAGATACGCAGTATTTT. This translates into CASSQVQAGGADTQYF.

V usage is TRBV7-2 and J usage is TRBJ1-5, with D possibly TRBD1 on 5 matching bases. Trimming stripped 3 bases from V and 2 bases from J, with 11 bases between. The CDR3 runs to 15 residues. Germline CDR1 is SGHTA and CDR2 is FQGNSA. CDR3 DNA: TGTGCCAGCAGCTTGGGACCTCGGGGCAATCAGCCCCAGCATTTT. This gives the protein CASSLGPRGNQPQHF.

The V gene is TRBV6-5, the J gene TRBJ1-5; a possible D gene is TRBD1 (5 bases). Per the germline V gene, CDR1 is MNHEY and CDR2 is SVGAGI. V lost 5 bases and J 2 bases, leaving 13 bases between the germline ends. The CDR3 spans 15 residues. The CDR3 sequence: CASSQGFGGNQPQHF. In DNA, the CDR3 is TGTGCCAGCAGTCAGGGTTTCGGGGGCAATCAGCCCCAGCATTTT.

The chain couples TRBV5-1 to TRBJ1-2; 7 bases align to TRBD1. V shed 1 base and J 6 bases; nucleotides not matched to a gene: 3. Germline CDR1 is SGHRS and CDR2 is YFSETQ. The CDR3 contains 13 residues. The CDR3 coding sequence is TGCGCCAGCAGCTTGAACAGGGGTCATGGCTACACCTTC. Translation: CASSLNRGHGYTF.

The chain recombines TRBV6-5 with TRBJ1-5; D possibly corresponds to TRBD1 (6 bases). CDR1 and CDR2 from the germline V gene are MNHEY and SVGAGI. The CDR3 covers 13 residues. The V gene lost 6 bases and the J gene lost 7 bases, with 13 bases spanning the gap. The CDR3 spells CASRQGRGQPQHF. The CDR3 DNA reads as TGTGCCAGCAGACAGGGTCGGGGGCAGCCCCAGCATTTT.

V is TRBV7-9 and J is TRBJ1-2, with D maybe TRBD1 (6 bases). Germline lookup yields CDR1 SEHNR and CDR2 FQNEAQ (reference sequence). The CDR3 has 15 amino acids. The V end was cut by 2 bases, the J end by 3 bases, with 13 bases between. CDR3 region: CASSLTAGADYGYTF. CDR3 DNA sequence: TGTGCCAGCAGCTTAACCGCAGGGGCTGACTATGGCTACACCTTC.

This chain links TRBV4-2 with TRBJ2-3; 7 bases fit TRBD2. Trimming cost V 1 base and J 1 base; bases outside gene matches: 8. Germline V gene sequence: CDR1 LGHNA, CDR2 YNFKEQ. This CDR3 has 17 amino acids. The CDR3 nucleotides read TGTGCCAGCAGCCAAGGCGGGCGGGGGTACGGCACAGATACGCAGTATTTT. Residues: CASSQGGRGYGTDTQYF.

The CDR3 loop is CASSHAAGGSNQPQHF. The CDR3 DNA is TGTGCCAGCAGCCATGCGGCGGGAGGTAGCAATCAGCCCCAGCATTTT. This chain links TRBV3-1 (or the pseudogene TRBV3-2) with TRBJ1-5, with unresolved D. The germline V and J ends were trimmed by 3 bases and 0 bases, with 12 bases remaining between them. Germline V gene data show CDR1 as LGHDT and CDR2 as YNNKEL (reference sequence). The CDR3 is 16 amino acids.

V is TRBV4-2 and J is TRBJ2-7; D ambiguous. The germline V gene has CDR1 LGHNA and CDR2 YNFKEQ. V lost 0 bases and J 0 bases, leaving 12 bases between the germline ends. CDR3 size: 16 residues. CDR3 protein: CASSQDPAVISYEQYF. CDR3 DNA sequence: TGTGCCAGCAGCCAAGATCCGGCGGTTATCTCCTACGAGCAGTACTTC.

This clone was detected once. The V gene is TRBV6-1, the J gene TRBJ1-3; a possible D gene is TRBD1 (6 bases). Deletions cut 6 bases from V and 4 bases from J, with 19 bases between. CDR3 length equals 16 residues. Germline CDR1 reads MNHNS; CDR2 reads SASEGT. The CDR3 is CASRETGKGSGNTIYF. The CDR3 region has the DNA TGTGCCAGCAGGGAAACAGGGAAAGGGAGCGGAAACACCATATATTTT.

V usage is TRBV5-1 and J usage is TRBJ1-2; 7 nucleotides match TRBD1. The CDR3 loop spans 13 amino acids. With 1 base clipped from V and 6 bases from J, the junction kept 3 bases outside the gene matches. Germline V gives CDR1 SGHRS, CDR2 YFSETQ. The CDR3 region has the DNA TGCGCCAGCAGCTTGACAGGGGCGGATGGCTACACCTTC. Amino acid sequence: CASSLTGADGYTF.

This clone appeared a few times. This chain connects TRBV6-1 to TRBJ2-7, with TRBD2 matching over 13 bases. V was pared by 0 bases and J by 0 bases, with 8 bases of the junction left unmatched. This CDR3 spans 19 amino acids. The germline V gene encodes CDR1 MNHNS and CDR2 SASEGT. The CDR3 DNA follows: TGTGCCAGCAGTGAAGCGCTAGGGACTAGCGGGGTGAACTCCTACGAGCAGTACTTC. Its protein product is CASSEALGTSGVNSYEQYF.

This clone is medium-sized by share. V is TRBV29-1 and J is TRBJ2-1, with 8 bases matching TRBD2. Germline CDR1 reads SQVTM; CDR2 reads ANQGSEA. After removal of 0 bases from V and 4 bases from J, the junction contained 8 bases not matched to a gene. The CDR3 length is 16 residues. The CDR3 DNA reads TGCAGCGTTGAAGATCCATCAGCGGGAGAATACAATGAGCAGTTCTTC. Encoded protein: CSVEDPSAGEYNEQFF.